This note documents a single T cell receptor beta chain sequence. This CDR3 is built from 16 residues. V was shortened by 2 bases and J by 7 bases, with 18 bases between the two germline ends. Germline V CDR1 and CDR2: SGDLS, YYNGEE. The source of the sample is a study of blood T cell repertoires in COVID-19. Study in general: T cells, B-cell-depleted T cells, or PBMCs provided the cDNA or gDNA that served as material.

In the authors' methods: Researchers report that nucleated cell counts were estimated from reference gene primer amplification. Clones were sequenced by immunoSEQ multiplex PCR, and TCRdb holds only the in-frame ones, with some missing. Clone size and V and J calls were adopted from that table, with D and trimming inferred from the DNA. The sample lists some 210,000 clones, 75% to 85% occurring once. This sequence was found in a man between 25 and 39 years old with acute COVID-19. The chain couples TRBV9 to TRBJ1-4; D is ambiguous. The sample comprised PBMCs or T cells enriched from blood (not recorded which). The CDR3 here is CASSVGEAGKTEKLFF. CDR3 DNA: TGTGCCAGCAGCGTCGGGGAGGCGGGGAAGACTGAAAAACTGTTTTTT.